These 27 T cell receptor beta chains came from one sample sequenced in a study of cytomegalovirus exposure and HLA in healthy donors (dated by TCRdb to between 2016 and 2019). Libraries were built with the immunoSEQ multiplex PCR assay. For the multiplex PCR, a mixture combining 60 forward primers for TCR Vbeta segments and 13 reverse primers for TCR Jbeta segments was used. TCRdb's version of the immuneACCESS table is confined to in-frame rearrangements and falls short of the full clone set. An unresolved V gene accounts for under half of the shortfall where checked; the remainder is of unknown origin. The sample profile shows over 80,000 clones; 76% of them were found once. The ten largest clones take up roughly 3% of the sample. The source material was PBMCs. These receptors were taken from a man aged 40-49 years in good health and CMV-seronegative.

In DNA, the CDR3 is TGTGCCAGCAACCGACTGCAAGAGACCCAGTACTTC. This sequence encodes CASNRLQETQYF. The gene calls are TRBV25-1 and TRBJ2-5, with unresolved D. This CDR3 has 12 amino acids. Per the germline V gene, CDR1 is MGHDK and CDR2 is SYGVNS. Trimming cost V 7 bases and J 2 bases, with 8 bases left between them.

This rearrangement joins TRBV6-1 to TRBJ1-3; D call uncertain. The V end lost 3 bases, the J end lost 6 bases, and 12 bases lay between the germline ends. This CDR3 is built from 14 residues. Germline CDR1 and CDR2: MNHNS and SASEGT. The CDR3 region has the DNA TGTGCCAGCAGTGATGGAGGAGCGGAAAACACCATATATTTT. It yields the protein CASSDGGAENTIYF.

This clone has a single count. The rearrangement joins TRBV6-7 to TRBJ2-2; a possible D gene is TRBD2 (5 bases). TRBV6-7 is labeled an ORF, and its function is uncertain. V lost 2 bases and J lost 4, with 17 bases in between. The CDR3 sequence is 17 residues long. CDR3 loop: CASSYPPSRGLTGELFF. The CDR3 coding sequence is TGTGCCAGCAGTTACCCCCCGTCTCGAGGGCTCACCGGGGAGCTGTTTTTT.

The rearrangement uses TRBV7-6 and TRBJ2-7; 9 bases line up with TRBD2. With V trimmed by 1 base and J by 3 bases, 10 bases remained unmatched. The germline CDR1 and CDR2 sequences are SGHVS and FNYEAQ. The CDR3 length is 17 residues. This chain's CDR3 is CASSLDPAGGANYEQYF. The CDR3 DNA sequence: TGTGCCAGCAGCTTAGATCCAGCGGGGGGCGCAAACTACGAGCAGTACTTC.

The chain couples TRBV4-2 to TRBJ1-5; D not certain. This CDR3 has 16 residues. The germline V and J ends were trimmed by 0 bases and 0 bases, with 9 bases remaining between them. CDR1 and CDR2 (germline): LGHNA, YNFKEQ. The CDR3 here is CASSQETSSSNQPQHF. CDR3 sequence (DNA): TGTGCCAGCAGCCAAGAAACTTCTAGTAGCAATCAGCCCCAGCATTTT.

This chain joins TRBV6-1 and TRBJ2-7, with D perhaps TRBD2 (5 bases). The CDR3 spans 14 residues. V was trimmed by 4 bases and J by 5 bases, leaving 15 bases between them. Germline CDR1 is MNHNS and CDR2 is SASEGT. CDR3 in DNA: TGTGCCAGCAGTGTACAGCTGGACGGGAACGAGCAGTACTTC. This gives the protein CASSVQLDGNEQYF.

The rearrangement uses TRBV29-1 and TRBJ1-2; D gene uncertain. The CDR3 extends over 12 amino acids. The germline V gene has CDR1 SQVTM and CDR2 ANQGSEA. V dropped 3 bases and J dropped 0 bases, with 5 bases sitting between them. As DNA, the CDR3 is TGCAGCGTTGACCTAGCTAACTATGGCTACACCTTC. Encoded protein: CSVDLANYGYTF.

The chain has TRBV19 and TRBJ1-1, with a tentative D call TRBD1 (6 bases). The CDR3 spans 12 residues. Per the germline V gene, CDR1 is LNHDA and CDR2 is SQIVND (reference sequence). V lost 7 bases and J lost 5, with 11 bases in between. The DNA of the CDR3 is TGTGCCAGTACCCGAAGGGGGACTGAAGCTTTCTTT. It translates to CASTRRGTEAFF.

The CDR3 DNA is TGTGCCAGCAGACCCGGGACAGGGGGCCTTCAGCCCCAGCATTTT. This translates into CASRPGTGGLQPQHF. The rearrangement uses TRBV6-1 and TRBJ1-5, with 12 bases aligning to TRBD1. The J segment lost 6 bases and the V segment lost 6 bases, leaving 6 bases of the junction unmatched. The CDR3 spans 15 residues. Per the germline V gene, CDR1 is MNHNS and CDR2 is SASEGT.

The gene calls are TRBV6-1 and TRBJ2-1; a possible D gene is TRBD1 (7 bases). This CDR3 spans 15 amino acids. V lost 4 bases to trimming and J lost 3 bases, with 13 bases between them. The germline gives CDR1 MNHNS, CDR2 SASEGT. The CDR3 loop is CASSGRRDSYNEQFF. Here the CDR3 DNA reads TGTGCCAGCAGTGGGAGGAGGGACAGCTACAATGAGCAGTTCTTC.

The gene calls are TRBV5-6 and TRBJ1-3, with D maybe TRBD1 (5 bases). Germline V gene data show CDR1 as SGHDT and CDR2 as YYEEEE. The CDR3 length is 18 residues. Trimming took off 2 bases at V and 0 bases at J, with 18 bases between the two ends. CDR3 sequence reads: CASSFQGYGHSSGNTIYF. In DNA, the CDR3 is TGTGCCAGCAGCTTTCAGGGATATGGCCACAGCTCTGGAAACACCATATATTTT.

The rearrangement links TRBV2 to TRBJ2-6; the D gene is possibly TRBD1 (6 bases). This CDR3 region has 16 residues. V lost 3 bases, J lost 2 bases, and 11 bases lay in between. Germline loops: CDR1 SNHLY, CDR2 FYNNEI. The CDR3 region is CASSEGTSTGANVLTF. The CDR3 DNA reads TGTGCCAGCAGTGAGGGGACATCTACTGGGGCCAACGTCCTGACTTTC.

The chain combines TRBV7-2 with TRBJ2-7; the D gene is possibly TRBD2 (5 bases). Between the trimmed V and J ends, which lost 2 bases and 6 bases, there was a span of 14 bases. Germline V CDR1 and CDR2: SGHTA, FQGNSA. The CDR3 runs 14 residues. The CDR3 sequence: CASSLFPLSGEQYF. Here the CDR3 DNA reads TGTGCCAGCAGCTTATTCCCACTGAGCGGCGAGCAGTACTTC.

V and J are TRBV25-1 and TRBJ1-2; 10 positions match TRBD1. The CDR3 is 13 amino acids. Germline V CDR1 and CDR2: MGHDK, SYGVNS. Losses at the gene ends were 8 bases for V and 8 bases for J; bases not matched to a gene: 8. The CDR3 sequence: CASSGQGMGGYTF. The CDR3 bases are TGTGCCAGCTCGGGACAGGGGATGGGCGGCTACACCTTC.

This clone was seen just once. For the CDR3, the DNA is TGTGCCAGCTCACTCAGGGTAGGAGATAGCAATCAGCCCCAGCATTTT. This encodes CASSLRVGDSNQPQHF. This chain uses TRBV18 with TRBJ1-5, with D perhaps TRBD1 (5 bases). Trimming stripped 4 bases from V and 0 bases from J, with 13 bases between. This CDR3 has 16 amino acids. Germline V lookup: CDR1 KGHSH, CDR2 LQKENI.

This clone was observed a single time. Here the CDR3 reads CASSVSRVGLSYNEQFF. The CDR3 DNA reads TGTGCCAGCAGCGTCTCAAGGGTGGGGCTAAGCTACAATGAGCAGTTCTTC. J is TRBJ2-1 and V is TRBV9; TRBD1 might be the D (5 bases). The CDR3 is 17 amino acids. V lost 2 bases and J 3 bases, leaving 18 bases between the germline ends. CDR1 and CDR2 from the germline V gene are SGDLS and YYNGEE. Looking up the rest from reference TRBV9 and TRBJ2-1 gives the full variable domain: DSGVTQTPKHLITATGQRVTLRCSPRSGDLSVYWYQQSLDQGLQFLIQYYNGEERAKGNILERFSAQQFPDLHSELNLSSLELGDSALYFCASSVSRVGLSYNEQFFGPGTRLTVL.

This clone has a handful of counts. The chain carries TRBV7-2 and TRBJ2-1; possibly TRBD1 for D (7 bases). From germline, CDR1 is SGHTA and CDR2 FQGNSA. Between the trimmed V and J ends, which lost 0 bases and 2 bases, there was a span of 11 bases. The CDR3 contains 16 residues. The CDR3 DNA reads TGTGCCAGCAGCTTAGCGCAGGGGGGCACCTACAATGAGCAGTTCTTC. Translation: CASSLAQGGTYNEQFF.

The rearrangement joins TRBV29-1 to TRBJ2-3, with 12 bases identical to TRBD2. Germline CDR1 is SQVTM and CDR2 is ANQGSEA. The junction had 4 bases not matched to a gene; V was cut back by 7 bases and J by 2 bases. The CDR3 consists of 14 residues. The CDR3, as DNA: TGCAGCGGTCGACTAGCGGGGGTCACAGATACGCAGTATTTT. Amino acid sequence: CSGRLAGVTDTQYF.

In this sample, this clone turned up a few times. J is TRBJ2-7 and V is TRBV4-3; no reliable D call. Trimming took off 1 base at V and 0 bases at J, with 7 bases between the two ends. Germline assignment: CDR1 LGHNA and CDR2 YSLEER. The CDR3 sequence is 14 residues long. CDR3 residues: CASSQALVSYEQYF. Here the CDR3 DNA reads TGCGCCAGCAGCCAAGCTTTAGTCTCCTACGAGCAGTACTTC.

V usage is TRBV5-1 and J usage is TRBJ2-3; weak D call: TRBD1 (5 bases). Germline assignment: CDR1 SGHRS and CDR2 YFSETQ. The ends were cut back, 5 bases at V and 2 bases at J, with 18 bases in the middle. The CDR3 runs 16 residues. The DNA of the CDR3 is TGCGCCAGCAGTAAGTACAGGTCAACGATCACAGATACGCAGTATTTT. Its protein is CASSKYRSTITDTQYF.

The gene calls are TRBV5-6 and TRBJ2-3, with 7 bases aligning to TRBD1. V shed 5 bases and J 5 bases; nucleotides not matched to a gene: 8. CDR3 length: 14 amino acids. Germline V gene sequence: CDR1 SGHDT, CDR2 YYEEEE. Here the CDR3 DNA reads TGTGCCAGCAGGTTTGGACAGGTTCAAGATACGCAGTATTTT. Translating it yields CASRFGQVQDTQYF.

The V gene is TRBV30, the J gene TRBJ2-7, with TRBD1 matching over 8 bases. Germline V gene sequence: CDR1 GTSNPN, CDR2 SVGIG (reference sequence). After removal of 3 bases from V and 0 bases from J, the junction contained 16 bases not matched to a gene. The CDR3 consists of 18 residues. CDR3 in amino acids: CAWRTPPRGPILSYEQYF. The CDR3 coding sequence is TGTGCCTGGAGAACTCCCCCCAGGGGGCCAATCCTCTCCTACGAGCAGTACTTC.

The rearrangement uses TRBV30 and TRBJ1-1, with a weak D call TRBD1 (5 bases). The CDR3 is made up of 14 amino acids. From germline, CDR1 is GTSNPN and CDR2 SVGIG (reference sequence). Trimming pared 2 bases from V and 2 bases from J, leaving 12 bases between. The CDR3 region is CAWSITGFNTEAFF. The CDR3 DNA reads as TGTGCCTGGAGTATCACAGGCTTTAACACTGAAGCTTTCTTT.

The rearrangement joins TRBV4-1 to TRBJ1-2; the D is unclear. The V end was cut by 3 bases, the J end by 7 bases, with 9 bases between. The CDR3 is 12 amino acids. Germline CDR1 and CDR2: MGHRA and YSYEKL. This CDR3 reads CASSHLRGGYTF. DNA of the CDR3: TGCGCCAGCAGCCATTTACGGGGTGGCTACACCTTC.

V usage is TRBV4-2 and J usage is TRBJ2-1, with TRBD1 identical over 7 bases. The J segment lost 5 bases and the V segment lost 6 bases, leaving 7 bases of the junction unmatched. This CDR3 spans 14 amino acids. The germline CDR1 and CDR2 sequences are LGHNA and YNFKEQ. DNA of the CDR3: TGTGCCAGCAGGGGGGATACAGGGGACAATGAGCAGTTCTTC. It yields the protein CASRGDTGDNEQFF.

The CDR3: CASSITNEKLFF. In nucleotides, the CDR3 is TGTGCCAGTAGTATCACAAATGAAAAACTGTTTTTT. The chain joins TRBV19 to TRBJ1-4; D gene ambiguous. The CDR3 spans 12 residues. V dropped 3 bases and J dropped 5 bases, with 4 bases sitting between them. Germline V gene lookup returns CDR1 LNHDA and CDR2 SQIVND (reference sequence).

CDR3 DNA: TGTGCCAGCGCCCAGGGGGACCGATCCTACGAGCAGTACTTC. Its protein is CASAQGDRSYEQYF. J is TRBJ2-5 and V is TRBV9; 7 bases match TRBD1. The DNA end is a closer match to TRBJ2-7, so the J assignment may be wrong. The CDR3 spans 14 residues. Germline CDR1 is SGDLS and CDR2 is YYNGEE.